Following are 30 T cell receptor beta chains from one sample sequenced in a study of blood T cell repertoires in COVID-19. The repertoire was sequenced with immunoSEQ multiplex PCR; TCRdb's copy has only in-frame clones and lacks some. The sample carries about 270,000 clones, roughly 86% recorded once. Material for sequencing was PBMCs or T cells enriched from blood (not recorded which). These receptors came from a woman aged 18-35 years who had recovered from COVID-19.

The CDR3 bases are TGTGCCAGCAGTTTGACTAGCGGGAGTTCCTACGAGCAGTACTTC. Protein product: CASSLTSGSSYEQYF. This sequence joins TRBV6-5 and TRBJ2-7; TRBD2 aligns across 12 bases. CDR3 length equals 15 residues. J lost 1 base, V lost 4 bases, and 2 bases had no gene match. From germline, CDR1 is MNHEY and CDR2 SVGAGI.

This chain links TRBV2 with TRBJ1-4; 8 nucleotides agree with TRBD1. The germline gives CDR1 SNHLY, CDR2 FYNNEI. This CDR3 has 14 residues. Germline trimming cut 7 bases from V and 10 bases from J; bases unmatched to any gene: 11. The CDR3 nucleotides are TGTGCCAGCAAACCCGACAGGGGCTCGGGAAAACTGTTTTTT. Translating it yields CASKPDRGSGKLFF. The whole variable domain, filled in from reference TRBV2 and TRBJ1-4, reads EPEVTQTPSHQVTQMGQEVILRCVPISNHLYFYWYRQILGQKVEFLVSFYNNEISEKSEIFDDQFSVERPDGSNFTLKIRSTKLEDSAMYFCASKPDRGSGKLFFGSGTQLSVL.

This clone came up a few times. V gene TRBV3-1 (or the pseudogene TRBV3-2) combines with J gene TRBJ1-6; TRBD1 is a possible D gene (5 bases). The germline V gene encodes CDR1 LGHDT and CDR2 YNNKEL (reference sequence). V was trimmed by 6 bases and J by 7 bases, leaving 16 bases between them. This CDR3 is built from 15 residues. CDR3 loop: CASRGTTAPNSPLHF. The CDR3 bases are TGTGCCAGCAGGGGAACGACAGCGCCCAATTCACCCCTCCACTTT.

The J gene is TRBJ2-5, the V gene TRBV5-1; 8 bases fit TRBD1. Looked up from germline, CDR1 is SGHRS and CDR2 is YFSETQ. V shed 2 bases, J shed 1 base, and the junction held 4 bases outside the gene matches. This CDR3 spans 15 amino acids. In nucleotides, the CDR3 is TGCGCCAGCAGCTTTGATCAGGGGGCCCAAGAGACCCAGTACTTC. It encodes CASSFDQGAQETQYF.

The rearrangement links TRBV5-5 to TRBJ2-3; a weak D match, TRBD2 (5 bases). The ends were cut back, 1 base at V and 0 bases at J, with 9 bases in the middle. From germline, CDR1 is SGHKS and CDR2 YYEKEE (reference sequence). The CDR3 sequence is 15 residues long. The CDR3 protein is CASSLTGKSTDTQYF. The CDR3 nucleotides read TGTGCCAGCAGCTTGACGGGAAAGAGCACAGATACGCAGTATTTT.

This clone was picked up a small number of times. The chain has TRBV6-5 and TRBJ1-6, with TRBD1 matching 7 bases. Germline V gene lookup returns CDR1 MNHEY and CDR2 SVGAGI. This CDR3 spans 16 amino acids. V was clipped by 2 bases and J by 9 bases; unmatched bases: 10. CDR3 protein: CASSYRQGSHGSPLHF. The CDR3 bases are TGTGCCAGCAGTTACCGACAGGGCTCTCACGGTTCACCCCTCCACTTT.

The CDR3 DNA sequence: TGTGCCTGGAGTAGGCGGTCGGCAGATACGCAGTATTTT. Protein: CAWSRRSADTQYF. This chain joins TRBV30 and TRBJ2-3; D is unresolved. Deletions cut 2 bases from V and 4 bases from J, with 10 bases between. The V gene's germline CDR1 is GTSNPN and CDR2 SVGIG (reference sequence). This CDR3 has 13 amino acids.

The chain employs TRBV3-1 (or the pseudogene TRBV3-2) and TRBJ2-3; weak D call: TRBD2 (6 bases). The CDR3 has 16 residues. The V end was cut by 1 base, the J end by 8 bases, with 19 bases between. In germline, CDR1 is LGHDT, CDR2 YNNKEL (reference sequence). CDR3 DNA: TGTGCCAGCAGCCAAGTCTTCGCGGGAAGGGAAGGTACGCAGTATTTT. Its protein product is CASSQVFAGREGTQYF.

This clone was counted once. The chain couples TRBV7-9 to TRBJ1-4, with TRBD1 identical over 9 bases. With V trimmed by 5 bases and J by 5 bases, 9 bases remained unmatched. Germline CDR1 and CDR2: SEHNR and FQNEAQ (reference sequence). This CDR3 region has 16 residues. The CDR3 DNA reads TGTGCCAGCAGCCGAATCCCCGGGACAGGGAATGAAAAACTGTTTTTT. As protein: CASSRIPGTGNEKLFF.

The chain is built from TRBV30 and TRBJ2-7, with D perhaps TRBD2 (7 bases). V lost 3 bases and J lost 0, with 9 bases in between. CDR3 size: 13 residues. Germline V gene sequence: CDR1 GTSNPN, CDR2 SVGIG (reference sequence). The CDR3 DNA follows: TGTGCCTGGAGCGGGGGGCTCTCCTACGAGCAGTACTTC. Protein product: CAWSGGLSYEQYF. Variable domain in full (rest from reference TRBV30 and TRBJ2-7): SQTIHQWPATLVQPVGSPLSLECTVEGTSNPNLYWYRQAAGRGLQLLFYSVGIGQISSEVPQNLSASRPQDRQFILSSKKLLLSDSGFYLCAWSGGLSYEQYFGPGTRLTVT.

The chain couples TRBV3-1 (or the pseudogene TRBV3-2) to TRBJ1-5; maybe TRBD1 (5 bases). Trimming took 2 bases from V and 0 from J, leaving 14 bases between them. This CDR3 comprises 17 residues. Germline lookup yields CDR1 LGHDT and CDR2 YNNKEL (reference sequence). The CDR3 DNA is TGTGCCAGCAGCCAATCCGGGACGGACTATAGCAATCAGCCCCAGCATTTT. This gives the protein CASSQSGTDYSNQPQHF.

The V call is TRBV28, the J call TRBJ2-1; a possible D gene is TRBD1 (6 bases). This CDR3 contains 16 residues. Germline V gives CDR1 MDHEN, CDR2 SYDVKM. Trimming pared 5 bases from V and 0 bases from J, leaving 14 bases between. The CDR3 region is CASSTSGAPSYNEQFF. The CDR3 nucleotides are TGTGCCAGCAGTACGTCAGGGGCTCCCTCCTACAATGAGCAGTTCTTC.

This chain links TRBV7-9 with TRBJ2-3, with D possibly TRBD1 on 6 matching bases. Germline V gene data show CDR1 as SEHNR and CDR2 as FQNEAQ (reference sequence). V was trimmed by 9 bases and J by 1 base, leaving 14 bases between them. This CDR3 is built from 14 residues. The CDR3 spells CASQSRGGTDTQYF. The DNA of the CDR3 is TGTGCCAGTCAATCCAGGGGCGGCACAGATACGCAGTATTTT.

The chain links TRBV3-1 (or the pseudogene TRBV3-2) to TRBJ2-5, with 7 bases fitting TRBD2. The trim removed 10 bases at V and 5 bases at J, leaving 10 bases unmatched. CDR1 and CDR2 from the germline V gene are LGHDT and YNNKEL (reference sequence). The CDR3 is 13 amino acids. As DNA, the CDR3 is TGTGCCACCATGGGCGGGGGTTTGGAGACCCAGTACTTC. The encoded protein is CATMGGGLETQYF.

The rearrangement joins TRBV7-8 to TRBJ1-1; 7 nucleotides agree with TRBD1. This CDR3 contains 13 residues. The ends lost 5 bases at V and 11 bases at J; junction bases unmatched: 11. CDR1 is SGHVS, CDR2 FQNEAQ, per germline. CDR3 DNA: TGTGCCAGCAGCCCGCGGACAGGTTCGGGCGCTTTCTTT. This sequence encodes CASSPRTGSGAFF. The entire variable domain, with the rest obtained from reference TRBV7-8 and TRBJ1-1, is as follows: GAGVSQSPRYKVAKRGQDVALRCDPISGHVSLFWYQQALGQGPEFLTYFQNEAQLDKSGLPSDRFFAERPEGSVSTLKIQRTQQEDSAVYLCASSPRTGSGAFFGQGTRLTVV.

CDR3 DNA sequence: TGTGCCATCAGTGGGGGGACTAGACAGACCTACGAGCAGTACTTC. Translating it yields CAISGGTRQTYEQYF. The rearrangement joins TRBV10-3 to TRBJ2-7; 8 bases fit TRBD2. This CDR3 region has 15 residues. Germline V gene sequence: CDR1 ENHRY, CDR2 SYGVKD. J gave up 2 bases and V 4 bases, and 7 bases lay outside the gene matches.

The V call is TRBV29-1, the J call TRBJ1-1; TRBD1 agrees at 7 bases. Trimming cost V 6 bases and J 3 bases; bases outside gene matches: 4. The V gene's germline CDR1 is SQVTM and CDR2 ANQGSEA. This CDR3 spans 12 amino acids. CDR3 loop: CSVRQGDTEAFF. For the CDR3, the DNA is TGCAGCGTGAGACAGGGAGACACTGAAGCTTTCTTT. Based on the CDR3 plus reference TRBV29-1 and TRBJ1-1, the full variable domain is SAVISQKPSRDICQRGTSLTIQCQVDSQVTMMFWYRQQPGQSLTLIATANQGSEATYESGFVIDKFPISRPNLTFSTLTVSNMSPEDSSIYLCSVRQGDTEAFFGQGTRLTVV.

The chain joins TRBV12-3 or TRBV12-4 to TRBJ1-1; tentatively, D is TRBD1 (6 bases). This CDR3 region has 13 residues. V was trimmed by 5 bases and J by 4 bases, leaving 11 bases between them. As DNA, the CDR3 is TGTGCCAGCAGTCGCTCAGGGGTCACTGAAGCTTTCTTT. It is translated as CASSRSGVTEAFF.

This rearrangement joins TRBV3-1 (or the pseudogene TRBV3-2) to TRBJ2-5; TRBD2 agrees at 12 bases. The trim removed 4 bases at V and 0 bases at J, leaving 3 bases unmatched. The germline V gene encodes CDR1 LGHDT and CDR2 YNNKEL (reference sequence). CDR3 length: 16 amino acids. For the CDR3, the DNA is TGTGCCAGCAGCCTTGGACTAGCGGGGAACCAAGAGACCCAGTACTTC. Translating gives CASSLGLAGNQETQYF.

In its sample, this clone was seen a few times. The CDR3: CASSPSGDPSNEQFF. The CDR3 DNA reads as TGTGCCAGCTCACCCTCAGGGGACCCCTCCAATGAGCAGTTCTTC. The rearrangement uses TRBV18 and TRBJ2-1, with D tentatively TRBD1 (6 bases). CDR1 and CDR2 from the germline V gene are KGHSH and LQKENI. This CDR3 contains 15 residues. Trimming took off 3 bases at V and 6 bases at J, with 15 bases between the two ends.

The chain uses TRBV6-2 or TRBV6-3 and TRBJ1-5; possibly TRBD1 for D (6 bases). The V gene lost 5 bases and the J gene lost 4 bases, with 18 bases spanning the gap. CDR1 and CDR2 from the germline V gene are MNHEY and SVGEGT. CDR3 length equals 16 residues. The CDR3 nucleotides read TGTGCCAGCAGTCGGCCCGGACAGATAATTAATCAGCCCCAGCATTTT. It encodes CASSRPGQIINQPQHF.

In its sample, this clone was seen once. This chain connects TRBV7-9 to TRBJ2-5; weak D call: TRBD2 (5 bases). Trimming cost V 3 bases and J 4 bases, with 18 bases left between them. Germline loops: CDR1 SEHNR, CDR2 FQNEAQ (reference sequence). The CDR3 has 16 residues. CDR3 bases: TGTGCCAGCAGCTTCTCGATAGGACTGCCCGGAGAGACCCAGTACTTC. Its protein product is CASSFSIGLPGETQYF.

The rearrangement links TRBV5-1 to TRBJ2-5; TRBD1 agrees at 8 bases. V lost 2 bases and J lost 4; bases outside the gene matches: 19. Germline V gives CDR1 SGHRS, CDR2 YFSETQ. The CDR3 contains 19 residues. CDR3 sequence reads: CASSLYPPWTGFHPETQYF. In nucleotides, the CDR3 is TGCGCCAGCAGCTTATATCCTCCTTGGACAGGGTTTCATCCAGAGACCCAGTACTTC. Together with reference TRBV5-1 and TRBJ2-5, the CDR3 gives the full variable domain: KAGVTQTPRYLIKTRGQQVTLSCSPISGHRSVSWYQQTPGQGLQFLFEYFSETQRNKGNFPGRFSGRQFSNSRSEMNVSTLELGDSALYLCASSLYPPWTGFHPETQYFGPGTRLLVL.

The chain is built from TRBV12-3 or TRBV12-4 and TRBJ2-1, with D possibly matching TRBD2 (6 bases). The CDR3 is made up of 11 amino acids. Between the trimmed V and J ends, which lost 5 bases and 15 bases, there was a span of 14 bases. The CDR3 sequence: CASSRTTPLFF. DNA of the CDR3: TGTGCCAGCAGTCGGACTACTCCCCTGTTCTTC.

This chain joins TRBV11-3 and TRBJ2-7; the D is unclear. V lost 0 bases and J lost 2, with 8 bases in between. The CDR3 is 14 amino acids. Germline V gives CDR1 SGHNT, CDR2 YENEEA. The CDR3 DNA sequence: TGTGCCAGCAGCTTAGAATCCAGGCCCTACGAGCAGTACTTC. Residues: CASSLESRPYEQYF.

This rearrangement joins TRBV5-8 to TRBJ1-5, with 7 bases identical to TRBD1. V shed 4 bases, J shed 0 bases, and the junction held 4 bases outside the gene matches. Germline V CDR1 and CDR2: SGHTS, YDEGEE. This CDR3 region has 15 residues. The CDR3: CASSVRTGSNQPQHF. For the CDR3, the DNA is TGTGCCAGCAGCGTCCGGACAGGTAGCAATCAGCCCCAGCATTTT.

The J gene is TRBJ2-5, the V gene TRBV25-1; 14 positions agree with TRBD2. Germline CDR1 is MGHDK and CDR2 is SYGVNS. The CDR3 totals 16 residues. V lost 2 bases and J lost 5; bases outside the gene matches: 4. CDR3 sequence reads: CASSEGTSGSSETQYF. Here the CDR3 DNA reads TGTGCCAGCAGTGAAGGGACTAGCGGGAGTAGTGAGACCCAGTACTTC.

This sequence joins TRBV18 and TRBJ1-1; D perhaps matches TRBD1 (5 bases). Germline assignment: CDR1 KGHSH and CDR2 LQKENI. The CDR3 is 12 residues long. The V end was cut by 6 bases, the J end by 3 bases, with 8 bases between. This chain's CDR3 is CASSQQDTEAFF. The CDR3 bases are TGTGCCAGCTCTCAACAGGACACTGAAGCTTTCTTT.

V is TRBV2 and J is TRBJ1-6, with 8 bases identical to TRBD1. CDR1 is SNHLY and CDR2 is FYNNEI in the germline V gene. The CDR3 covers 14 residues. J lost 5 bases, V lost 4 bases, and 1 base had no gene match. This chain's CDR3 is CASSVDRDNSPLHF. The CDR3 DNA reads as TGTGCCAGCAGTGTGGACAGGGATAATTCACCCCTCCACTTT.

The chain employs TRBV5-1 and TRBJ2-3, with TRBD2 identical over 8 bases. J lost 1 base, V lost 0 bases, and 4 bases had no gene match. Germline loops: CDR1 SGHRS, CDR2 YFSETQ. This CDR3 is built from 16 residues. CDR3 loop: CASSLVRGAGTDTQYF. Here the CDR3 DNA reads TGCGCCAGCAGCTTGGTGCGGGGGGCAGGCACAGATACGCAGTATTTT.